This T cell receptor (beta chain) was sequenced during a study of CD8+ T cells in alopecia areata. Study-wide results and limits: Scalp sample data also include resident alphabeta T cells from normal skin.

cDNA serving as the sequencing template came from extracted, reverse transcribed RNA. Sequenced by immunoSEQ multiplex PCR; TCRdb stores in-frame clones only, minus some. This table has under 250,000 clones, approximately 60% appearing once. Germline CDR1 is SEHNR and CDR2 is FQNEAQ (reference sequence). Between the trimmed V and J ends, which lost 3 bases and 5 bases, there was a span of 10 bases. The CDR3 totals 13 residues. This clone has a handful of counts. Its matching antigen is unknown. The sequence derives from a human donor in good health. This rearrangement joins TRBV7-9 to TRBJ2-5, with D uncertain. Sequences were obtained from CD8+ T cells sorted from blood. This CDR3 is CASSFGVVETQYF. In DNA, the CDR3 is TGTGCCAGCAGCTTTGGGGTCGTGGAGACCCAGTACTTC.